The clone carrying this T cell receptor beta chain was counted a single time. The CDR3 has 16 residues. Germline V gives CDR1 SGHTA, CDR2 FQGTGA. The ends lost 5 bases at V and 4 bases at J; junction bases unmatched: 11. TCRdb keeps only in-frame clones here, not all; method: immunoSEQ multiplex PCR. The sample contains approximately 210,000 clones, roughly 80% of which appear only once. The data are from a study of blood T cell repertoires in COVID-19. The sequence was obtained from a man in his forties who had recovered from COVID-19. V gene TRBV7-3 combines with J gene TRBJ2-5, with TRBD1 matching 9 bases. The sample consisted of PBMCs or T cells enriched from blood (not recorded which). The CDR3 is CASSRWGQGMGETQYF. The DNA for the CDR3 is TGTGCCAGCAGCCGCTGGGGACAGGGCATGGGAGAGACCCAGTACTTC.